This TCR beta chain derives from a study of early T cells in non-severe SARS-CoV-2 infection. Individual cDNA molecules carried attached unique molecular identifiers. TCRdb re-called the 5' RACE reads with MiXCR, one entry per CDR3 protein. The repertoire includes 85,000 to 120,000 distinct CDR3 sequences, 10% to 15% of them detected once, and about 5.7% sits in the top ten. The CDR3 is 11 residues long. CDR1 SQVTM and CDR2 ANQGSEA come from the germline V gene. Trimming shortened V by 7 bases and J by 8 bases, and 15 bases separated the two germline ends. The source of this sequence is an adult who was a healthcare worker with PCR-confirmed SARS-CoV-2 infection or an uninfected control (not recorded which). V gene TRBV29-1 combines with J gene TRBJ2-7, with a weak D call TRBD1 (5 bases). The material sequenced was whole blood. Here the CDR3 reads CSASERGQQYF. CDR3 nucleotides: TGCAGCGCCTCCGAAAGGGGCCAGCAGTACTTC.